This passage covers 10 T cell receptor beta chains from one sample sequenced in a study of Graves' ophthalmopathy and Graves' hyperthyroidism. Using RNA transcripts, the TCR beta CDR3 regions were amplified. HTBI-primed RT-PCR formed the first round, and a multiplex PCR formed the second. TCRdb reprocessed the multiplex PCR reads via MiXCR and lists one record per CDR3 protein. The sample consists of over a million distinct CDR3 sequences, 36% of them appearing once. Material for sequencing was peripheral blood or thyroid tissue (not recorded which). All receptors come from an adult man with Graves' hyperthyroidism.

This clonotype occurred a few times. The chain employs TRBV7-9 and TRBJ2-7; TRBD1 might be the D (5 bases). Germline CDR1 reads SEHNR; CDR2 reads FQNEAQ (reference sequence). The length of the CDR3 is 14 residues. V gave up 7 bases and J gave up 2 bases, with 15 bases separating them. The CDR3 loop reads CASTSLVGAYEQYF. DNA for the CDR3: TGTGCCAGCACCTCCCTTGTAGGGGCCTACGAGCAGTACTTC.

J is TRBJ1-1 and V is TRBV29-1; TRBD1 aligns across 7 bases. Germline loops: CDR1 SQVTM, CDR2 ANQGSEA. The CDR3 contains 13 residues. J was trimmed by 3 bases and V by 8 bases; bases with no gene match: 9. The CDR3 region has the DNA TGCAGCTTGTTGACAGGGCGCCACACTGAAGCTTTCTTT. Amino acids: CSLLTGRHTEAFF. Full variable domain (rest looked up from reference TRBV29-1 and TRBJ1-1): SAVISQKPSRDICQRGTSLTIQCQVDSQVTMMFWYRQQPGQSLTLIATANQGSEATYESGFVIDKFPISRPNLTFSTLTVSNMSPEDSSIYLCSLLTGRHTEAFFGQGTRLTVV.

This clonotype was seen ten or more times. The J gene is TRBJ1-4, the V gene TRBV12-3 or TRBV12-4, with D possibly matching TRBD1 (6 bases). Trimming removed 0 bases from V and 10 bases from J, with 12 bases in between. CDR3 length: 14 residues. The CDR3, as DNA: TGTGCCAGCAGTTTAGCGGGGACAAACGGAAAACTGTTTTTT. It is translated as CASSLAGTNGKLFF.

This rearrangement joins TRBV7-3 to TRBJ2-7, with 9 bases aligning to TRBD2. Per germline, CDR1 SGHTA and CDR2 FQGTGA. Trimming cost V 2 bases and J 2 bases; bases outside gene matches: 10. The CDR3 covers 17 residues. This chain's CDR3 is CASSLWVAGDDTYEQYF. The DNA for the CDR3 is TGTGCCAGCAGCTTATGGGTAGCGGGAGACGATACCTACGAGCAGTACTTC.

The rearrangement links TRBV6-5 to TRBJ1-5, with D possibly being TRBD1 (6 bases). CDR1 and CDR2 (germline): MNHEY, SVGAGI. Trimming removed 8 bases from V and 2 bases from J, with 13 bases in between. This CDR3 region has 14 residues. The CDR3 loop reads CASGIQGGNQPQHF. Here the CDR3 DNA reads TGTGCCAGCGGAATACAGGGAGGCAATCAGCCCCAGCATTTT.

The chain uses TRBV9 and TRBJ1-1; no definite D call. The germline V gene encodes CDR1 SGDLS and CDR2 YYNGEE. The CDR3 extends over 13 amino acids. V lost 0 bases and J 3 bases, leaving 6 bases between the germline ends. In DNA, the CDR3 is TGTGCCAGCAGCGTAGACACTGACACTGAAGCTTTCTTT. Its translation is CASSVDTDTEAFF.

The chain combines TRBV5-6 with TRBJ1-5, with D possibly TRBD1 on 5 matching bases. Germline V gene lookup returns CDR1 SGHDT and CDR2 YYEEEE. The CDR3 is 17 amino acids. V lost 3 bases and J 2 bases, leaving 18 bases between the germline ends. The CDR3 sequence: CASSSSLRQGGNQPQHF. CDR3 DNA: TGTGCCAGCAGCTCTAGTCTACGCCAGGGAGGCAATCAGCCCCAGCATTTT.

This rearrangement joins TRBV19 to TRBJ1-2, with D maybe TRBD1 (6 bases). This CDR3 contains 15 residues. The ends were cut back, 3 bases at V and 2 bases at J, with 13 bases in the middle. CDR1 and CDR2 (germline): LNHDA, SQIVND (reference sequence). The DNA of the CDR3 is TGTGCCAGTAGTATTCCAACAGGGACCAACTATGGCTACACCTTC. Protein product: CASSIPTGTNYGYTF.

The chain carries TRBV15 and TRBJ1-6, with TRBD1 as a possible D gene (5 bases). V lost 3 bases to trimming and J lost 5 bases, with 17 bases between them. Germline V CDR1 and CDR2: LNHNV, YYDKDF (reference sequence). There are 17 residues in the CDR3. DNA of the CDR3: TGTGCCACCAGCAGCTCCCCAATGGGGGTGGATAATTCACCCCTCCACTTT. It is translated as CATSSSPMGVDNSPLHF.

This clonotype showed up just a few times. The chain carries TRBV7-2 and TRBJ2-7; 8 bases match TRBD2. There are 16 residues in the CDR3. Unmatched junction bases numbered 6, after V lost 0 bases and J lost 2 bases. CDR1 SGHTA and CDR2 FQGNSA come from the germline V gene. CDR3 bases: TGTGCCAGCAGCTTAGCGTTCGGGACTAGTACCTACGAGCAGTACTTC. Translation: CASSLAFGTSTYEQYF. The complete variable domain, with remaining parts taken from reference TRBV7-2 and TRBJ2-7, reads GAGVSQSPSNKVTEKGKDVELRCDPISGHTALYWYRQSLGQGLEFLIYFQGNSAPDKSGLPSDRFSAERTGGSVSTLTIQRTQQEDSAVYLCASSLAFGTSTYEQYFGPGTRLTVT.